These 19 T cell receptor beta chains originate from one sample sequenced in a study of OX40 agonist ivuxolimab in advanced cancers. Method: immunoSEQ multiplex PCR; TCRdb's copy keeps in-frame clones and lacks some. The data hold roughly 49,000 clones, with around nine tenths observed a single time. The sequences come from CD4+ or CD8+ T cells sorted from blood, collected in a trial of the OX40 agonist ivuxolimab. The receptors stem from an adult with an advanced solid tumor such as melanoma, head and neck, liver or kidney cancer.

This rearrangement joins TRBV10-3 to TRBJ2-1; no clear D gene. CDR3 length: 11 amino acids. Trimming removed 2 bases at V and 6 bases at J, with 2 bases between. Germline V lookup: CDR1 ENHRY, CDR2 SYGVKD. The CDR3 nucleotides read TGTGCCATCAGTGAGACCAATGAGCAGTTCTTC. It codes for CAISETNEQFF.

The chain joins TRBV4-1 to TRBJ1-5; possible D gene TRBD1, 6 bases. The germline V gene has CDR1 MGHRA and CDR2 YSYEKL. The CDR3 sequence is 15 residues long. The V end lost 4 bases, the J end lost 3 bases, and 13 bases lay between the germline ends. Here the CDR3 reads CASSPQGNDNQPQHF. The CDR3 region has the DNA TGCGCCAGCAGCCCCCAGGGGAACGACAATCAGCCCCAGCATTTT.

As for this clone: This CDR3 is also generated by other DNA sequences in the sample. The chain couples TRBV19 to TRBJ1-1; the D is unclear. The V end was cut by 1 base, the J end by 2 bases, with 5 bases between. In germline, CDR1 is LNHDA, CDR2 SQIVND (reference sequence). The CDR3 loop spans 13 amino acids. DNA for the CDR3: TGTGCCAGTAGTATAGGGGGAAACACTGAAGCTTTCTTT. This encodes CASSIGGNTEAFF.

The J gene is TRBJ2-7, the V gene TRBV29-1, with D perhaps matching TRBD1 or TRBD2 (5 bases each). Trimming cost V 6 bases and J 2 bases, with 11 bases left between them. Per the germline V gene, CDR1 is SQVTM and CDR2 is ANQGSEA. The CDR3 contains 12 residues. The CDR3 sequence is CSVELGAYEQYF. Here the CDR3 DNA reads TGCAGCGTGGAGCTGGGGGCCTACGAGCAGTACTTC.

The chain is built from TRBV7-8 and TRBJ2-1, with 8 bases identical to TRBD2. The CDR3 covers 15 residues. J lost 5 bases, V lost 5 bases, and 8 bases had no gene match. The germline V gene encodes CDR1 SGHVS and CDR2 FQNEAQ. The CDR3 sequence: CASSIGTGGHNEQFF. The CDR3 nucleotides read TGTGCCAGCAGCATCGGGACGGGAGGGCACAATGAGCAGTTCTTC.

The genes are TRBV4-1 and TRBJ1-3; 8 nucleotides agree with TRBD1. The V gene's germline CDR1 is MGHRA and CDR2 YSYEKL. J gave up 0 bases and V 1 base, and 2 bases lay outside the gene matches. This CDR3 has 16 amino acids. This chain's CDR3 is CASSQGTGTSGNTIYF. Written as DNA, the CDR3 is TGCGCCAGCAGCCAAGGGACAGGGACCTCTGGAAACACCATATATTTT.

The gene calls are TRBV5-4 and TRBJ1-1; D is uncertain. The CDR3 consists of 13 residues. Per the germline V gene, CDR1 is SGHNT and CDR2 is YYREEE (reference sequence). The V end lost 2 bases, the J end lost 1 base, and 6 bases lay between the germline ends. Written as DNA, the CDR3 is TGTGCCAGCAGCTTAATGGGGAACACTGAAGCTTTCTTT. Protein: CASSLMGNTEAFF.

The J gene is TRBJ1-1, the V gene TRBV7-9; D gene ambiguous. V was shortened by 7 bases and J by 0 bases, with 12 bases between the two germline ends. The CDR3 is 14 amino acids. Germline CDR1 SEHNR, CDR2 FQNEAQ (reference sequence). The CDR3 sequence: CASTTMGVNTEAFF. CDR3 coding DNA: TGTGCCAGCACTACCATGGGCGTGAACACTGAAGCTTTCTTT. Together with reference TRBV7-9 and TRBJ1-1, the CDR3 gives the full variable domain: DTGVSQNPRHKITKRGQNVTFRCDPISEHNRLYWYRQTLGQGPEFLTYFQNEAQLEKSRLLSDRFSAERPKGSFSTLEIQRTEQGDSAMYLCASTTMGVNTEAFFGQGTRLTVV.

A word on this clone: A junction boundary mismatches the germline segment, possibly from a read error. The CDR3 is CASSQDWPSGGYEQYF. The CDR3 DNA reads as TGCGCCAGCAGCCAAGATTGGCCCAGCGGGGGCTACGAGCAGTACTTC. The chain carries TRBV7-2 and TRBJ2-7; 8 nucleotides match TRBD2. The CDR3 runs 16 residues. The germline gives CDR1 SGHTA, CDR2 FQGNSA.

This chain uses TRBV7-8 with TRBJ2-7; possibly TRBD2 for D (6 bases). The CDR3 loop spans 17 amino acids. CDR1 and CDR2 from the germline V gene are SGHVS and FQNEAQ. V dropped 4 bases and J dropped 2 bases, with 21 bases sitting between them. CDR3 residues: CASSSGLSPKGAYEQYF. For the CDR3, the DNA is TGTGCCAGCAGCTCGGGACTTTCCCCCAAGGGCGCCTACGAGCAGTACTTC.

The CDR3 DNA sequence: TGCGCCAGCAGCTTAGAAGCTCCAGATACGCAGTATTTT. The encoded protein is CASSLEAPDTQYF. The chain is built from TRBV5-1 and TRBJ2-3; D gene uncertain. This CDR3 is 13 amino acids long. Trimming removed 2 bases at V and 4 bases at J, with 8 bases between. Germline values: CDR1 SGHRS, CDR2 YFSETQ.

In its sample, this clone was seen once. V and J are TRBV2 and TRBJ1-1; TRBD1 aligns across 7 bases. CDR1 SNHLY and CDR2 FYNNEI come from the germline V gene. With 6 bases clipped from V and 0 bases from J, the junction kept 10 bases outside the gene matches. CDR3 length: 16 residues. The CDR3 spells CASSPGQLSLNTEAFF. Here the CDR3 DNA reads TGTGCCAGCAGCCCGGGACAGCTGTCTTTGAACACTGAAGCTTTCTTT.

About this clone itself: The sample carries other DNA sequences with the same CDR3. The chain carries TRBV5-4 and TRBJ1-4; D perhaps matches TRBD1 (5 bases). Germline loops: CDR1 SGHNT, CDR2 YYREEE (reference sequence). Trimming stripped 0 bases from V and 13 bases from J, with 19 bases between. The CDR3 has 15 residues. CDR3 nucleotides: TGTGCCAGCAGCTTGGAAACAGGAGGGGAGAGTAGACTGTTTTTT. It specifies CASSLETGGESRLFF.

Concerning this clone itself: It is likely a read error, because the conserved phenylalanine at the end of the CDR3 is missing. It is unclear where the CDR3 begins or ends on the DNA, so no DNA is shown, and the CDR3 is as TCRdb lists it. The chain employs TRBV28 and TRBJ1-1; the table gives TRBD1 as D, unverified against the DNA. From its first to its last residue, the CDR3 has 13 amino acids. Germline CDR1 MDHEN, CDR2 SYDVKM. CDR3 loop: CASSTSPPQGSLV.

About this clone: One end of the junction fails to match germline, which may point to a read error. The V and J genes are TRBV7-7 and TRBJ2-3; 7 nucleotides match TRBD2. Germline V gene data show CDR1 as SSHAT and CDR2 as FNYEAQ (reference sequence). This CDR3 spans 14 amino acids. This chain's CDR3 is CASSSGMTGGAQYF. CDR3 nucleotide sequence: TGTGCTAGCAGCTCAGGCATGACGGGGGGTGCGCAGTATTTT. Supplemented by reference TRBV7-7 and TRBJ2-3, the full variable domain reads GAGVSQSPRYKVTKRGQDVTLRCDPISSHATLYWYQQALGQGPEFLTYFNYEAQPDKSGLPSDRFSAERPEGSISTLTIQRTEQRDSAMYRCASSSGMTGGAQYFGPGTRLTVL.

This clone has a count of ten or more. The genes are TRBV6-1 and TRBJ1-5; D not resolved. V was trimmed by 5 bases and J by 4 bases, leaving 15 bases between them. Germline V gene lookup returns CDR1 MNHNS and CDR2 SASEGT. CDR3 length: 15 amino acids. The CDR3 nucleotides are TGTGCCAGCAGTCTCTCGGACGGAGGAAATCAGCCCCAGCATTTT. This gives the protein CASSLSDGGNQPQHF.

The genes are TRBV9 and TRBJ2-7, with D perhaps TRBD1 (6 bases). Germline CDR1 SGDLS, CDR2 YYNGEE. CDR3 length: 14 residues. Trimming took 2 bases from V and 2 from J, leaving 11 bases between them. This chain's CDR3 is CASSVGQRPYEQYF. The CDR3 DNA follows: TGTGCCAGCAGCGTCGGACAGCGGCCCTACGAGCAGTACTTC.

The V gene is TRBV6-1, the J gene TRBJ1-5; a possible D gene is TRBD1 (5 bases). The CDR3 is made up of 14 amino acids. Trimming left V 2 bases short and J 5 bases short, with 10 bases between. Germline V gene data show CDR1 as MNHNS and CDR2 as SASEGT. As DNA, the CDR3 is TGTGCCAGCAGTGAAAATGGGGGAGATCAGCCCCAGCATTTT. This encodes CASSENGGDQPQHF.

The chain links TRBV5-4 to TRBJ1-3, with TRBD1 as a possible D gene (6 bases). Germline CDR1 reads SGHNT; CDR2 reads YYREEE (reference sequence). Trimming took off 1 base at V and 0 bases at J, with 8 bases between the two ends. This CDR3 is 15 amino acids long. CDR3 protein: CASSLLGGSGNTIYF. Here the CDR3 DNA reads TGTGCCAGCAGCTTGCTAGGGGGCTCTGGAAACACCATATATTTT.